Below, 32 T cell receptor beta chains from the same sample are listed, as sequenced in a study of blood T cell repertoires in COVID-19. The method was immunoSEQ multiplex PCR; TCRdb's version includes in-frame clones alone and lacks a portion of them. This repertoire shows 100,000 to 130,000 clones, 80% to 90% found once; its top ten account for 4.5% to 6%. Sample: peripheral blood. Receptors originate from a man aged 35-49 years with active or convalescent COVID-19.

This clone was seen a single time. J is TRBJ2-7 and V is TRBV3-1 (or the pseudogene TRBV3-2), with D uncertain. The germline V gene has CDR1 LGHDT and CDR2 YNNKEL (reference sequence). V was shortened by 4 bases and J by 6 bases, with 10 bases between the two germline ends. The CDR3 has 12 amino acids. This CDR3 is CASSLNVAEQYF. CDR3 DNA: TGTGCCAGCAGCCTCAATGTGGCCGAGCAGTACTTC.

The CDR3 region is CASSLDTGQGARDQPQHF. The CDR3 coding sequence is TGTGCCAGCAGCTTAGATACCGGACAGGGGGCACGGGATCAGCCCCAGCATTTT. J is TRBJ1-5 and V is TRBV7-9; 11 positions match TRBD1. J lost 5 bases, V lost 1 base, and 10 bases had no gene match. This CDR3 comprises 18 residues. The germline gives CDR1 SEHNR, CDR2 FQNEAQ (reference sequence).

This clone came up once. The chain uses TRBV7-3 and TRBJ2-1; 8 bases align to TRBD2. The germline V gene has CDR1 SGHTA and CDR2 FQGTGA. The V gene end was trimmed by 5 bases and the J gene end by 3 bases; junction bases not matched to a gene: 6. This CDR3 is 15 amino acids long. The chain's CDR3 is CASSTGLADYNEQFF. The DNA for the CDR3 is TGTGCCAGCAGCACCGGACTAGCAGACTACAATGAGCAGTTCTTC.

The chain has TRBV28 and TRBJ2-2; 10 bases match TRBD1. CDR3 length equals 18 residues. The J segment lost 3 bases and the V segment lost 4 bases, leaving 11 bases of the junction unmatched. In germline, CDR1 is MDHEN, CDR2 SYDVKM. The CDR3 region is CASSSSGTGAAHTGELFF. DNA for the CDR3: TGTGCCAGCAGTTCCTCCGGGACAGGGGCCGCGCACACCGGGGAGCTGTTTTTT.

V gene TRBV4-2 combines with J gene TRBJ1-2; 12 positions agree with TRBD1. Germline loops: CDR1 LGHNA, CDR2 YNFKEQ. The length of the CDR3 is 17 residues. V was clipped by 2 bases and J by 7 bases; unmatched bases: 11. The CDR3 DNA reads TGTGCCAGCAGCCAACCTTCAACCGGGACAGGGGGCCCTGGCTACACCTTC. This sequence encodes CASSQPSTGTGGPGYTF.

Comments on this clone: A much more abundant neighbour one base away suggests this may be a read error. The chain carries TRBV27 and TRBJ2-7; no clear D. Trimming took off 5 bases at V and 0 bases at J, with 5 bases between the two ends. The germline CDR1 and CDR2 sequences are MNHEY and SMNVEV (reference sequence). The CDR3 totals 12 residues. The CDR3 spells CASSPSSYEQYF. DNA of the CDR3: TGTGCCAGCAGTCCTAGCTCCTACGAGCAGTACTTC.

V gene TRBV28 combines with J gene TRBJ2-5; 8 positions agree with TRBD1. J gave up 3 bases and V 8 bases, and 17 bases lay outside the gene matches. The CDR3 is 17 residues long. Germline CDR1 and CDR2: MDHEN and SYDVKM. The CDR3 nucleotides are TGTGCCAGCCGAGGACAGGGAGGAGGTGAACCCAAAGAGACCCAGTACTTC. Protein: CASRGQGGGEPKETQYF.

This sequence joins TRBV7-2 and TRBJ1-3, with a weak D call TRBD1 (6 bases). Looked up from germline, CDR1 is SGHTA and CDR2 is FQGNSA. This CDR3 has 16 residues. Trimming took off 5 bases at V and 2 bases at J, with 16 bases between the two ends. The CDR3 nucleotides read TGTGCCAGCAGCCCACGAATACAGGGAACTGGAAACACCATATATTTT. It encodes CASSPRIQGTGNTIYF.

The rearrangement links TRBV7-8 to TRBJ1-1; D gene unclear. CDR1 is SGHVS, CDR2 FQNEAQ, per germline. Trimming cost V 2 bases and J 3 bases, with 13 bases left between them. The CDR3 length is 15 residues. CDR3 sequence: CASSLNGRQDTEAFF. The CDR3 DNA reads TGTGCCAGCAGCTTAAATGGCAGGCAAGACACTGAAGCTTTCTTT.

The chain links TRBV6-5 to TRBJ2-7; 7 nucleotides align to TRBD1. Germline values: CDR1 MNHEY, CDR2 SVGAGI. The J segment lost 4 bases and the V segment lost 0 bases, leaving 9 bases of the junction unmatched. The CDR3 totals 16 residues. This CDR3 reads CASSYSITGDGYEQYF. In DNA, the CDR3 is TGTGCCAGCAGTTACTCGATTACAGGGGACGGTTACGAGCAGTACTTC.

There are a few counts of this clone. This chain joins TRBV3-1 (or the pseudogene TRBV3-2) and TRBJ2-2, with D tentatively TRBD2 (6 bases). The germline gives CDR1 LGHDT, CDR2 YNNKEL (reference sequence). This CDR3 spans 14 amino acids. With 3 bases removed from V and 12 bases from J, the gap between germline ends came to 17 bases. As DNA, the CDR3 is TGTGCCAGCAGCCAGAGTCTAGGGAGGATTAAGCTGTTTTTT. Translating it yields CASSQSLGRIKLFF.

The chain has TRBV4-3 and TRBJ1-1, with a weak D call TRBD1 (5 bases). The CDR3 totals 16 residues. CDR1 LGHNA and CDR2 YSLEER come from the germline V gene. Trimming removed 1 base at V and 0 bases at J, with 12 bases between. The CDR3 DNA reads TGCGCCAGCAGCCAAGGATTAGGGGAATTGAACACTGAAGCTTTCTTT. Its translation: CASSQGLGELNTEAFF.

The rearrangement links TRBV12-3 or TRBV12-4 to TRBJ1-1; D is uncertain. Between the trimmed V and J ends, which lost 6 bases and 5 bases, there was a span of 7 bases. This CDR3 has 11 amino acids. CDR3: CASRIGTEAFF. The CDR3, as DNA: TGTGCCAGCAGAATCGGTACTGAAGCTTTCTTT.

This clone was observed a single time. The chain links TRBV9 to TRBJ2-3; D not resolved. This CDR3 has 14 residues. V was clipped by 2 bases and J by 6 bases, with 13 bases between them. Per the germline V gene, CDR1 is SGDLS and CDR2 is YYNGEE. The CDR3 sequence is CASSVDFQTDTQYF. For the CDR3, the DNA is TGTGCCAGCAGCGTCGACTTTCAGACTGATACGCAGTATTTT.

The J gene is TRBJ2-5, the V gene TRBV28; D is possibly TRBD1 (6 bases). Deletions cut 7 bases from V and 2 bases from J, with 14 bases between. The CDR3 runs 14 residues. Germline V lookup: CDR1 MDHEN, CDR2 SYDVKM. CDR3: CASTATGFQETQYF. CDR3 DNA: TGTGCCAGCACTGCAACAGGGTTTCAAGAGACCCAGTACTTC.

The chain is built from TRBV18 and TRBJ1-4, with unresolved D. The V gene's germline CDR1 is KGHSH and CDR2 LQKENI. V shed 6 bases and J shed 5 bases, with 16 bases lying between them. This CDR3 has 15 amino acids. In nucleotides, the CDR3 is TGTGCCAGCTCCCCGCGGGAGTTGGGGAATGAAAAACTGTTTTTT. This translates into CASSPRELGNEKLFF.

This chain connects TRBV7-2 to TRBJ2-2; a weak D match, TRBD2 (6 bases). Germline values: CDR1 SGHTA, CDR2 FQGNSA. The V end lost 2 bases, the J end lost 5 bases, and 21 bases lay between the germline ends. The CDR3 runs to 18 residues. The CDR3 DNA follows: TGTGCCAGCAGCTTAATAGCTTCGGAAGCGGGCGGAACCGGGGAGCTGTTTTTT. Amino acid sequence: CASSLIASEAGGTGELFF.

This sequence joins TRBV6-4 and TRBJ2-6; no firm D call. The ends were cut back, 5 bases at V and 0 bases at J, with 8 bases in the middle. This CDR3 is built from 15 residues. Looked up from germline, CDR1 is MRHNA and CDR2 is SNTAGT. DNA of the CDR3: TGTGCCAGCAGTCCTCTGTTCTCTGGGGCCAACGTCCTGACTTTC. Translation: CASSPLFSGANVLTF.

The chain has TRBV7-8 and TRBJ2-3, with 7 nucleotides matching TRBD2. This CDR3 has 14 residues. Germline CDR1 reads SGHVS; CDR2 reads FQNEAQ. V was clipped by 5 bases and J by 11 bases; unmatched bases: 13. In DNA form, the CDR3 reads TGTGCCAGCAGCCAGACTAGCCAGGGTCACGTGCAGTATTTT. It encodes CASSQTSQGHVQYF.

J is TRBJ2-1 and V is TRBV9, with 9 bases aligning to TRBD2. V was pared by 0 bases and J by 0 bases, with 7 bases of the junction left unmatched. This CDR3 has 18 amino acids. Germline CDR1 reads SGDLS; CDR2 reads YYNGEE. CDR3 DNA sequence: TGTGCCAGCAGCGTAGTGCCTAGCGGGGTTAGCTCCTACAATGAGCAGTTCTTC. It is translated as CASSVVPSGVSSYNEQFF. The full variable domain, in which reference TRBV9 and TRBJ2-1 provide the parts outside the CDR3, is DSGVTQTPKHLITATGQRVTLRCSPRSGDLSVYWYQQSLDQGLQFLIQYYNGEERAKGNILERFSAQQFPDLHSELNLSSLELGDSALYFCASSVVPSGVSSYNEQFFGPGTRLTVL.

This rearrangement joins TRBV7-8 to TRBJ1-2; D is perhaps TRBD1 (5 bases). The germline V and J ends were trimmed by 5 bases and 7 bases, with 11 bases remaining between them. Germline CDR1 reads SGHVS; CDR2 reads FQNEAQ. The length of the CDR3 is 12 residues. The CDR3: CASSPGGGGYTF. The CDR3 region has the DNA TGTGCCAGCAGCCCGGGGGGGGGTGGCTACACCTTC.

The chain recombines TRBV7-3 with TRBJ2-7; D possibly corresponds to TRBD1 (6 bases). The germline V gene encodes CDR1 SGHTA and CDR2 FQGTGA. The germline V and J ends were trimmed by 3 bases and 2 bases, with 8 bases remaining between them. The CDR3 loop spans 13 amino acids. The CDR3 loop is CASSLGHTYEQYF. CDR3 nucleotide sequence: TGTGCCAGCAGCTTGGGACATACCTACGAGCAGTACTTC.

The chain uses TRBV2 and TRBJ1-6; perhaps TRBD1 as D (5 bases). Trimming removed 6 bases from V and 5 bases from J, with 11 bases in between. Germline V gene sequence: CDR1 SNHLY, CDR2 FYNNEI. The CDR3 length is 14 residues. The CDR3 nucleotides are TGTGCCAGCAGGGCTTGGGGGGATAATTCACCCCTCCACTTT. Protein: CASRAWGDNSPLHF.

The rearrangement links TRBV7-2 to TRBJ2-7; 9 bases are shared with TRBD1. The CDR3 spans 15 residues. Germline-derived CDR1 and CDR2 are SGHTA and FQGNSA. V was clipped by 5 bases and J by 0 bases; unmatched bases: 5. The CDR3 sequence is CASSPRTGASYEQYF. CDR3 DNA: TGTGCCAGCAGCCCACGGACAGGGGCCTCCTACGAGCAGTACTTC.

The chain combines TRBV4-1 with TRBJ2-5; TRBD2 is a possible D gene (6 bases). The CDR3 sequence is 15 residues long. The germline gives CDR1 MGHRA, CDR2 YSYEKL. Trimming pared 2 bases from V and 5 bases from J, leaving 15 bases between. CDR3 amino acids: CASSQTNGGVETQYF. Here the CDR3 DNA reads TGCGCCAGCAGCCAAACCAACGGGGGAGTGGAGACCCAGTACTTC.

DNA of the CDR3: TGTGCCAGTCCGCGGGGGCCAGCGGATGAAAAACTGTTTTTT. It encodes CASPRGPADEKLFF. The genes are TRBV28 and TRBJ1-4, with D perhaps matching TRBD1 (6 bases). Trimming stripped 9 bases from V and 6 bases from J, with 17 bases between. The germline V gene has CDR1 MDHEN and CDR2 SYDVKM. This CDR3 region has 14 residues.

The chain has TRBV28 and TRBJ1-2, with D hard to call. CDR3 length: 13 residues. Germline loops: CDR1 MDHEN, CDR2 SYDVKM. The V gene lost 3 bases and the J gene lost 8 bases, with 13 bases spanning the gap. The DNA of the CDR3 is TGTGCCAGCAGTTTTCGCGGACTGGGAGGCTACACCTTC. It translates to CASSFRGLGGYTF.

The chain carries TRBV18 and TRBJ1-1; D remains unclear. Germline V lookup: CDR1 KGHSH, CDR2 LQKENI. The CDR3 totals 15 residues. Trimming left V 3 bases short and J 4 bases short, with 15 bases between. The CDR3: CASSPDFGQSTEAFF. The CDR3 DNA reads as TGTGCCAGCTCACCGGACTTTGGGCAGAGCACTGAAGCTTTCTTT. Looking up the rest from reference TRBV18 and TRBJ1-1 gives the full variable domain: NAGVMQNPRHLVRRRGQEARLRCSPMKGHSHVYWYRQLPEEGLKFMVYLQKENIIDESGMPKERFSAEFPKEGPSILRIQQVVRGDSAAYFCASSPDFGQSTEAFFGQGTRLTVV.

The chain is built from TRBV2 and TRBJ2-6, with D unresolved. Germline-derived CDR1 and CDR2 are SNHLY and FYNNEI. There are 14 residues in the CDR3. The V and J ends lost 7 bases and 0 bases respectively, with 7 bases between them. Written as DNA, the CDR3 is TGTGCCAGCATCCGAGGCTCTGGGGCCAACGTCCTGACTTTC. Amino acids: CASIRGSGANVLTF.

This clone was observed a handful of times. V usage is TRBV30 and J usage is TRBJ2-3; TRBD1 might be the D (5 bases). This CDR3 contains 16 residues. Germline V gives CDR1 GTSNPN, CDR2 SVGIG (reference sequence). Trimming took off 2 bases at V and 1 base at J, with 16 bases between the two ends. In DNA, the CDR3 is TGTGCCTGGAGTAGGGGTCCAGGTTTGGGCACAGATACGCAGTATTTT. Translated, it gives CAWSRGPGLGTDTQYF.

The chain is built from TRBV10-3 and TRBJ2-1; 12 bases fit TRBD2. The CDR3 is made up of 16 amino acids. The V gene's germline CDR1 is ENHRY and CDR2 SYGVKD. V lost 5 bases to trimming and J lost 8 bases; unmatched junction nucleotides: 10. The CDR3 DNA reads TGTGCCATCAGTCCAGGAAAGACTAGCGGGAGCGATGAGCAGTTCTTC. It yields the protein CAISPGKTSGSDEQFF.

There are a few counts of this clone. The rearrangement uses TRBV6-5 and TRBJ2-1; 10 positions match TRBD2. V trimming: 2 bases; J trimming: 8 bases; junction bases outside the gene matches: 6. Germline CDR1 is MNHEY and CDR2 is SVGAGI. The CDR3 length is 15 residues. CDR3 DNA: TGTGCCAGCAGTTACCTAGCGGGGGAACCAGATGAGCAGTTCTTC. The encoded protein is CASSYLAGEPDEQFF.